The 5 T cell receptor beta chains in this list originate from one sample, sequenced in a study of PD-1 blockade in mismatch repair-deficient tumors. Some clones are missing from TCRdb's copy, which holds only in-frame ones; the method was immunoSEQ multiplex PCR. The table shows approximately 25,000 clones, with 83% occurring only once. Sequenced material: peripheral blood, taken 12 weeks after starting pembrolizumab. These receptors were collected from an adult with mismatch repair-deficient cancer.

The chain is built from TRBV4-1 and TRBJ1-4; D gene uncertain. V dropped 4 bases and J dropped 12 bases, with 18 bases sitting between them. Looked up from germline, CDR1 is MGHRA and CDR2 is YSYEKL. This CDR3 has 14 amino acids. CDR3 bases: TGCGCCAGCAGCCCCGGACTTAAAGGACCAGAACTGTTTTTT. Translated: CASSPGLKGPELFF.

The CDR3: CASSLSAGGQETQYF. The DNA for the CDR3 is TGCGCCAGCAGCTTGAGTGCGGGGGGCCAAGAGACCCAGTACTTC. This chain links TRBV5-1 with TRBJ2-5; 8 bases agree with TRBD2. The V and J ends lost 1 base and 1 base, in that order; junction bases with no gene match: 3. From germline, CDR1 is SGHRS and CDR2 YFSETQ. This CDR3 comprises 15 residues.

V and J are TRBV28 and TRBJ1-5; the match to TRBD1 covers 9 bases. Germline CDR1 and CDR2: MDHEN and SYDVKM. J lost 3 bases, V lost 8 bases, and 5 bases had no gene match. CDR3 length: 14 residues. CDR3 protein: CASRRTGANQPQHF. CDR3 DNA sequence: TGTGCCAGCCGCCGGACAGGGGCCAATCAGCCCCAGCATTTT.

This chain joins TRBV25-1 and TRBJ2-5; D is possibly TRBD1 or TRBD2 (6 bases each). CDR3 length: 14 residues. V lost 5 bases and J 5 bases, leaving 15 bases between the germline ends. The germline gives CDR1 MGHDK, CDR2 SYGVNS. The CDR3 coding sequence is TGTGCCAGCAGTCCTTTACGAGGGGGGGAGACCCAGTACTTC. Protein product: CASSPLRGGETQYF.

This chain connects TRBV6-1 to TRBJ2-1; TRBD2 matches 10 bases. Germline lookup yields CDR1 MNHNS and CDR2 SASEGT. The ends lost 6 bases at V and 8 bases at J; junction bases unmatched: 7. The CDR3 covers 14 residues. The CDR3 reads CASRPSGSAHEQFF. The CDR3, as DNA: TGTGCCAGCAGGCCTAGCGGGAGCGCCCATGAGCAGTTCTTC.